This T cell receptor (beta chain) was observed in a study of T cell responses to AZD1222 COVID-19 vaccine. Germline V gene lookup returns CDR1 SQVTM and CDR2 ANQGSEA. The CDR3 extends over 13 amino acids. Trimming took off 7 bases at V and 4 bases at J, with 16 bases between the two ends. Researchers grouped second doses given at about 4 or about 12 weeks into one pool. Clones were sequenced by immunoSEQ multiplex PCR, and TCRdb holds only the in-frame ones, with some missing. The sample comprises over 150,000 clones, roughly 88% of which are singletons, and 4.3% rests with the top ten. The clonotype was recovered from an adult who received the AZD1222 COVID-19 vaccine. The rearrangement uses TRBV29-1 and TRBJ1-1; D possibly corresponds to TRBD1 (6 bases). The sample in question was peripheral blood, obtained 28 days after the second AZD1222 dose. CDR3 sequence reads: CSATGSGGTEAFF. CDR3 sequence (DNA): TGCAGCGCTACAGGGTCGGGGGGCACTGAAGCTTTCTTT.